This T cell receptor beta chain is from a study of T cell responses to AZD1222 COVID-19 vaccine. Germline V gene sequence: CDR1 MNHEY, CDR2 SVGAGI. V was trimmed by 6 bases and J by 5 bases, leaving 16 bases between them. This CDR3 has 14 amino acids. A word on this clone: Its specificity is unknown.

Study results and caveats: The reported proportion of spike-specific TCRs targeting unmutated variant regions was nearly half. Recipients of AZD1222 seropositive at baseline numbered only 5 or 6. There were vaccine-associated CD4 TCRs across spike, dominant at 160-218 and 743-854. Repertoires were collected only later (after the peak T cell response had occurred).

The table came from immunoSEQ multiplex PCR; TCRdb's copy has only in-frame clones and leaves some out. The table has about 160,000 clones, 92% seen once. Sequencing was performed on peripheral blood, taken 28 days after the second AZD1222 dose. This sequence originates from an adult who received the AZD1222 COVID-19 vaccine. This chain joins TRBV6-5 and TRBJ1-1; perhaps TRBD1 as D (6 bases). The CDR3 sequence: CASRLARGDTEAFF. The CDR3 bases are TGTGCCAGCAGACTGGCCAGGGGCGATACTGAAGCTTTCTTT.